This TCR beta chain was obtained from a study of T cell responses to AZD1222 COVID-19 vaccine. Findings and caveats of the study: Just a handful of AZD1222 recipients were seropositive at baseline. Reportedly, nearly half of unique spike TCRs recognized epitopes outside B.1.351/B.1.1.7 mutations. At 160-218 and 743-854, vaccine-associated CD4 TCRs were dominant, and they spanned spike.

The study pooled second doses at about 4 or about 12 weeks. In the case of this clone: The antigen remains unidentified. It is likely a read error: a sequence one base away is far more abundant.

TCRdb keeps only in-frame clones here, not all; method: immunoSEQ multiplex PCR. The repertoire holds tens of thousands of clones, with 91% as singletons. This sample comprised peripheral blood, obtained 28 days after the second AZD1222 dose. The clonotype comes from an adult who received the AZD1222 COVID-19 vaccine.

The CDR3 reads CASSDAEGSGEQPQHF. In nucleotides, the CDR3 is TGTGCCAGCAGTGATGCGGAGGGGAGTGGGGAGCAGCCCCAGCATTTT. The chain uses TRBV6-1 and TRBJ1-5; D is possibly TRBD1 (5 bases). Germline V gene sequence: CDR1 MNHNS, CDR2 SASEGT. Trimming shortened V by 3 bases and J by 7 bases, and 19 bases separated the two germline ends. This CDR3 has 16 amino acids.